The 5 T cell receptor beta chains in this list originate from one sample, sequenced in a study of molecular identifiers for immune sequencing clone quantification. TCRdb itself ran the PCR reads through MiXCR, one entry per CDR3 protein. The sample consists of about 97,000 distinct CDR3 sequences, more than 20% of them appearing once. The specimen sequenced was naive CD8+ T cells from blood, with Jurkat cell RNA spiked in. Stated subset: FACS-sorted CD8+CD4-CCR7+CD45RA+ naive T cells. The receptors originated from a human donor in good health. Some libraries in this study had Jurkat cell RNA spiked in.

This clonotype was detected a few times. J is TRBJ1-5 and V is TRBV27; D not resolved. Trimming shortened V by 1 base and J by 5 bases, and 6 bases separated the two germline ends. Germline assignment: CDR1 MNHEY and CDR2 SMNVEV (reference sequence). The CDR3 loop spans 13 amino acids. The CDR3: CASSLWVDQPQHF. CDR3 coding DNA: TGTGCCAGCAGTTTATGGGTGGATCAGCCCCAGCATTTT.

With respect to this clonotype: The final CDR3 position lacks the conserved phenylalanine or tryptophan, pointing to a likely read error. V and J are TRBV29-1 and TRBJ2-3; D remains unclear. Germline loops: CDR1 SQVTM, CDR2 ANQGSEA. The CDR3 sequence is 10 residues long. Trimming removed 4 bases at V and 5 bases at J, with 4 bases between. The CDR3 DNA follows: TGCAGCGTTGCAAAAGATACGCAGTATTGT. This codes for CSVAKDTQYC.

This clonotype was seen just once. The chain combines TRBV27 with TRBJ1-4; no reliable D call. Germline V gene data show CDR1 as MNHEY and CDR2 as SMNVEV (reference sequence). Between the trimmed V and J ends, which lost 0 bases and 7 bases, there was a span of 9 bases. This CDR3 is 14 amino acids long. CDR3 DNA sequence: TGTGCCAGCAGTTTATCCGAGTATAGTGAAAAACTGTTTTTT. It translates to CASSLSEYSEKLFF. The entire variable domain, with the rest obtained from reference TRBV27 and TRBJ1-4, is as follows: EAQVTQNPRYLITVTGKKLTVTCSQNMNHEYMSWYRQDPGLGLRQIYYSMNVEVTDKGDVPEGYKVSRKEKRNFPLILESPSPNQTSLYFCASSLSEYSEKLFFGSGTQLSVL.

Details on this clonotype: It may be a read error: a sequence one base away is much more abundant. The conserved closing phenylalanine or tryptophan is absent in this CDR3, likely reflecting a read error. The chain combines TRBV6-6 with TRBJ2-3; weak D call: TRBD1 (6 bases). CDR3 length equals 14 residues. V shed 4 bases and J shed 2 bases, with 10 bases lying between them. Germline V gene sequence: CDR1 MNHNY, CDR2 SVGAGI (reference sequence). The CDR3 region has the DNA TGTGCCAGCAGTTCCTGGGGACACACAGATACGCAGTATCTT. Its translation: CASSSWGHTDTQYL.

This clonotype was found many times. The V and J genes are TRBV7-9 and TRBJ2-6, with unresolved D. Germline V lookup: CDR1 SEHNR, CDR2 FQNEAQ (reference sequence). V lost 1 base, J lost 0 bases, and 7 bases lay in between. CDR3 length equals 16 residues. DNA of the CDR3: TGTGCCAGCAGCTTAGTGCGGATCTCTGGGGCCAACGTCCTGACTTTC. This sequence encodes CASSLVRISGANVLTF. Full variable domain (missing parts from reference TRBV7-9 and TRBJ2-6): DTGVSQNPRHKITKRGQNVTFRCDPISEHNRLYWYRQTLGQGPEFLTYFQNEAQLEKSRLLSDRFSAERPKGSFSTLEIQRTEQGDSAMYLCASSLVRISGANVLTFGAGSRLTVL.